This T cell receptor beta chain is drawn from a study of blood T cell repertoires in COVID-19. Study context: Samples representing acute and convalescent COVID-19 were sourced from the United States, Italy and Spain.

Methods used by the authors: Counts of nucleated cells, estimated from reference gene primer amplification, were obtained. This table comes from immunoSEQ multiplex PCR, and its TCRdb copy is limited to in-frame clones, with some not included. From that table come the V and J calls and clone size; the DNA was used to work out D and trimming. The sample carries approximately 130,000 clones, roughly four fifths recorded once. The CDR3 sequence is 15 residues long. Germline lookup yields CDR1 SGHTS and CDR2 YDEGEE. V was pared by 0 bases and J by 1 base, with 10 bases between. The source is a human donor in a cohort sampled during active COVID-19. Sequenced sample: peripheral blood. This chain joins TRBV5-8 and TRBJ2-5, with a tentative D call TRBD1 (6 bases). DNA of the CDR3: TGTGCCAGCAGCTTGGCTGGGGGCCCCCAAGAGACCCAGTACTTC. Protein sequence: CASSLAGGPQETQYF.